This TCR beta chain stems from a study of neurological immune-mediated disorders. General study findings and limits: Phylogenetic grouping assigned the repertoires of 18 of 34 multiple sclerosis patients to a single related-CDR3 cluster, representing a possible signature.

5'RACE employing 10-nucleotide random UMIs yielded the cDNA. Over 160 million TCR-beta sequences from 15-18 subjects were obtained in each sequencing run. Via MiXCR, TCRdb re-called the 5' RACE reads, giving one row per CDR3 protein. The table has roughly 56,000 distinct CDR3 sequences, approximately 3.1% seen once. Per germline, CDR1 SGHDT and CDR2 YYEEEE. The CDR3 runs to 15 residues. V was shortened by 1 base and J by 1 base, with 9 bases between the two germline ends. This clonotype has a count of ten or more. The target antigen is unknown. 2 million unsorted PBMCs were stored in RNAlater at -80 °C before RNA extraction.

The TCR comes from a woman aged 60-75 years with multiple sclerosis. The gene calls are TRBV5-6 and TRBJ2-1; D gene ambiguous. The sequenced material came from PBMCs. The CDR3 protein is CASSLWVLSYNEQFF. Written as DNA, the CDR3 is TGTGCCAGCAGCTTGTGGGTTCTTTCCTACAATGAGCAGTTCTTC.